What follows are 3 T cell receptor beta chains derived from one specimen sequenced in a study of T-cell reconstitution after alpha-beta-depleted transplantation in children (dated by TCRdb to the mid-2010s). The treatment or condition label here, explained by the study, means: allogeneic hematopoietic cell transplantation with graft depleted of TCRalphabeta T cells and CD19 B cells. Library method: PCR. Sequencing instrument: Illumina HiSeq 2500. Molecular barcoding was employed in the preparation of TCR libraries, with unique molecular identifiers being used to normalize TCRbeta repertoire quantification. Through fastp at Q25 and MiXCR, TCRdb rebuilt clones from the public reads, retaining in-frame beta chains. CDR3 protein sequences are deduplicated, and each keeps its most common genes and DNA. The sample data list fewer than 750,000 distinct CDR3 sequences, and more than 20% of these were observed just once. 13% to 15% of the sample goes to the ten largest clones.

The material sequenced was PBMCs, mostly from graft donor cells, taken 360 days after TCRalphabeta/CD19-depleted stem cell transplant. The source is a boy younger than two who had a stem cell transplant for acute myeloid leukemia, so the T cells may come from the graft donor.

This clonotype was recorded a few times. The J gene is TRBJ1-2, the V gene TRBV5-1; 10 positions match TRBD1. V shed 3 bases and J 8 bases; nucleotides not matched to a gene: 13. The CDR3 is 16 amino acids. Germline V lookup: CDR1 SGHRS, CDR2 YFSETQ. In DNA form, the CDR3 reads TGCGCCAGCAGCTACGGACAGGGGGTATGGGAAAAGGGCTACACCTTC. This encodes CASSYGQGVWEKGYTF.

The rearrangement links TRBV20-1 to TRBJ2-5; tentatively, D is TRBD2 (5 bases). Deletions cut 1 base from V and 3 bases from J, with 9 bases between. There are 13 residues in the CDR3. Germline loops: CDR1 DFQATT, CDR2 SNEGSKA (reference sequence). Here the CDR3 reads CSARGGEKETQYF. CDR3 in DNA: TGCAGTGCTAGAGGGGGAGAAAAAGAGACCCAGTACTTC.

This clonotype appeared many times. This sequence joins TRBV12-3 or TRBV12-4 and TRBJ2-1; the match to TRBD1 covers 11 bases. The CDR3 loop spans 17 amino acids. The V gene end was trimmed by 3 bases and the J gene end by 14 bases; junction bases not matched to a gene: 18. The CDR3 here is CASSFLRLLDRGPPEFF. CDR3 nucleotide sequence: TGTGCCAGCAGTTTCTTAAGACTTCTGGACAGGGGGCCCCCGGAGTTCTTC.